One and the same sample provided the 20 T cell receptor beta chains below, sequenced in a study of T cell changes during pregnancy in multiple sclerosis. Assay used: immunoSEQ multiplex PCR; TCRdb lists only in-frame clones, some missing. The table shows tens of thousands of clones, with 91% occurring only once. Sequencing was performed on peripheral blood, taken in the second trimester of pregnancy. These receptors all come from a female donor with multiple sclerosis, enrolled in a pregnancy study.

V usage is TRBV5-1 and J usage is TRBJ1-1, with 9 positions matching TRBD1. This CDR3 has 13 residues. The J segment lost 9 bases and the V segment lost 0 bases, leaving 3 bases of the junction unmatched. Looked up from germline, CDR1 is SGHRS and CDR2 is YFSETQ. The CDR3 reads CASSLGGQGKAFF. DNA for the CDR3: TGCGCCAGCAGCTTGGGGGGACAGGGAAAAGCTTTCTTT.

The rearrangement links TRBV6-1 to TRBJ1-2, with a weak D call TRBD1 (5 bases). The length of the CDR3 is 15 residues. Per the germline V gene, CDR1 is MNHNS and CDR2 is SASEGT. Trimming stripped 4 bases from V and 2 bases from J, with 14 bases between. The CDR3 protein is CASSGGEGGNYGYTF. In nucleotides, the CDR3 is TGTGCCAGCAGTGGGGGGGAGGGTGGAAACTATGGCTACACCTTC.

As regards this clone: A much larger clone differs from this one at a single base, so this may be a read error. The chain joins TRBV2 to TRBJ2-3; D possibly corresponds to TRBD1 (6 bases). V lost 1 base and J 2 bases, leaving 7 bases between the germline ends. Germline CDR1 and CDR2: SNHLY and FYNNEI. The length of the CDR3 is 14 residues. CDR3 sequence: CASSEVGATDTQYF. The DNA for the CDR3 is TGTGCCAGCAGTGAAGTGGGGGCCACAGATACGCAGTATTTT.

V and J are TRBV29-1 and TRBJ2-2, with D perhaps matching TRBD2 (7 bases). Germline assignment: CDR1 SQVTM and CDR2 ANQGSEA. CDR3 length: 13 amino acids. Trimming took off 7 bases at V and 4 bases at J, with 13 bases between the two ends. Written as DNA, the CDR3 is TGCAGCGGGGGGGGCTTAGGCACCGGGGAGCTGTTTTTT. This translates into CSGGGLGTGELFF.

The chain recombines TRBV27 with TRBJ1-2; 7 nucleotides align to TRBD1. J gave up 2 bases and V 6 bases, and 3 bases lay outside the gene matches. Germline CDR1 MNHEY, CDR2 SMNVEV (reference sequence). The CDR3 is 13 amino acids. CDR3 coding DNA: TGTGCCAGCAGGACGGACAGGAACTATGGCTACACCTTC. Translated: CASRTDRNYGYTF.

The chain combines TRBV6-4 with TRBJ1-4, with unresolved D. Trimming left V 4 bases short and J 0 bases short, with 6 bases between. From germline, CDR1 is MRHNA and CDR2 SNTAGT. This CDR3 spans 14 amino acids. The CDR3 sequence: CASSGLATNEKLFF. In DNA form, the CDR3 reads TGTGCCAGCAGTGGGCTTGCAACTAATGAAAAACTGTTTTTT.

The J gene is TRBJ1-2, the V gene TRBV5-4; no definite D call. The CDR3 extends over 14 amino acids. Germline V gene data show CDR1 as SGHNT and CDR2 as YYREEE (reference sequence). V dropped 4 bases and J dropped 4 bases, with 14 bases sitting between them. CDR3 sequence reads: CASSPPAGFYGYTF. CDR3 nucleotides: TGTGCCAGCAGCCCACCGGCGGGGTTCTATGGCTACACCTTC.

The table lists this clone with a count of one. This chain connects TRBV6-5 to TRBJ1-1; TRBD1 aligns across 8 bases. This CDR3 spans 15 amino acids. V gave up 6 bases and J gave up 1 base; unmatched junction bases: 7. Germline lookup yields CDR1 MNHEY and CDR2 SVGAGI. This CDR3 is CASSPSTGENTEAFF. In nucleotides, the CDR3 is TGTGCCAGCAGCCCTTCGACAGGGGAGAACACTGAAGCTTTCTTT.

The V and J genes are TRBV7-2 and TRBJ2-7, with 7 bases fitting TRBD2. CDR1 and CDR2 from the germline V gene are SGHTA and FQGNSA. The V segment lost 0 bases and the J segment 2 bases; nucleotides outside the gene matches: 7. The CDR3 length is 16 residues. CDR3 in amino acids: CASSLAGRRETYEQYF. CDR3 nucleotides: TGTGCCAGCAGCTTAGCGGGGCGGCGGGAGACCTACGAGCAGTACTTC. The full variable domain, rest sourced from reference TRBV7-2 and TRBJ2-7, is GAGVSQSPSNKVTEKGKDVELRCDPISGHTALYWYRQSLGQGLEFLIYFQGNSAPDKSGLPSDRFSAERTGGSVSTLTIQRTQQEDSAVYLCASSLAGRRETYEQYFGPGTRLTVT.

This sequence joins TRBV2 and TRBJ2-5, with TRBD2 as a possible D gene (6 bases). The V end lost 4 bases, the J end lost 1 base, and 13 bases lay between the germline ends. In germline, CDR1 is SNHLY, CDR2 FYNNEI. The CDR3 length is 15 residues. CDR3 in amino acids: CASSAGGAGQETQYF. DNA for the CDR3: TGTGCCAGCAGTGCCGGCGGGGCGGGCCAAGAGACCCAGTACTTC. Combining the CDR3 with reference TRBV2 and TRBJ2-5 gives the whole variable domain EPEVTQTPSHQVTQMGQEVILRCVPISNHLYFYWYRQILGQKVEFLVSFYNNEISEKSEIFDDQFSVERPDGSNFTLKIRSTKLEDSAMYFCASSAGGAGQETQYFGPGTRLLVL.

With respect to this clone: Additional DNA sequences in this sample encode the identical CDR3. The chain has TRBV9 and TRBJ1-1; a weak D match, TRBD1 (6 bases). The ends were cut back, 0 bases at V and 2 bases at J, with 11 bases in the middle. The CDR3 has 15 amino acids. Germline V gives CDR1 SGDLS, CDR2 YYNGEE. DNA for the CDR3: TGTGCCAGCAGCGTAGGGCCAGGGGCAAACACTGAAGCTTTCTTT. Its translation is CASSVGPGANTEAFF.

This chain links TRBV5-1 with TRBJ1-6; 9 bases align to TRBD1. This CDR3 has 16 amino acids. V lost 0 bases, J lost 7 bases, and 5 bases stayed unmatched. The germline gives CDR1 SGHRS, CDR2 YFSETQ. The CDR3 is CASSLGPGQGNSPLHF. As DNA, the CDR3 is TGCGCCAGCAGCTTGGGACCAGGACAGGGGAATTCACCCCTCCACTTT.

This rearrangement joins TRBV7-9 to TRBJ1-5; no definite D call. V was pared by 3 bases and J by 0 bases, with 12 bases between. The CDR3 totals 16 residues. Germline lookup yields CDR1 SEHNR and CDR2 FQNEAQ (reference sequence). In nucleotides, the CDR3 is TGTGCCAGCAGCTTGGGCCACGCGGGTAGCAATCAGCCCCAGCATTTT. It is translated as CASSLGHAGSNQPQHF.

This clone was recorded once. The J gene is TRBJ1-1, the V gene TRBV10-3, with TRBD1 matching over 7 bases. Looked up from germline, CDR1 is ENHRY and CDR2 is SYGVKD. Unmatched junction bases numbered 11, after V lost 10 bases and J lost 6 bases. There are 13 residues in the CDR3. CDR3 sequence: CATSEGGFAEAFF. The CDR3 DNA reads TGTGCCACTTCAGAAGGGGGCTTCGCTGAAGCTTTCTTT.

The gene calls are TRBV2 and TRBJ2-7, with 8 bases lining up with TRBD1. J lost 1 base, V lost 6 bases, and 8 bases had no gene match. This CDR3 comprises 15 residues. Germline CDR1 is SNHLY and CDR2 is FYNNEI. In DNA form, the CDR3 reads TGTGCCAGCAGGAGGACAGGGTCGGGATCCTACGAGCAGTACTTC. Protein: CASRRTGSGSYEQYF.

The rearrangement links TRBV7-2 to TRBJ2-7; 9 nucleotides line up with TRBD1. This CDR3 is 14 amino acids long. Germline V gene sequence: CDR1 SGHTA, CDR2 FQGNSA. Losses at the gene ends were 8 bases for V and 2 bases for J; bases not matched to a gene: 7. The CDR3 DNA reads TGTGCCAGCGGGAGGGACAGGGCAACCTACGAGCAGTACTTC. This codes for CASGRDRATYEQYF.

V and J are TRBV4-3 and TRBJ2-5; unclear D gene. The V gene lost 0 bases and the J gene lost 4 bases, with 12 bases spanning the gap. This CDR3 has 15 residues. CDR1 is LGHNA and CDR2 is YSLEER in the germline V gene. CDR3: CASSQEGLVRETQYF. The CDR3 DNA is TGCGCCAGCAGCCAAGAAGGCCTAGTCAGAGAGACCCAGTACTTC.

The chain combines TRBV2 with TRBJ2-1, with a possible D match to TRBD2 (7 bases). V lost 3 bases to trimming and J lost 7 bases, with 13 bases between them. This CDR3 contains 14 residues. Germline values: CDR1 SNHLY, CDR2 FYNNEI. CDR3 region: CASSERRGANEQFF. In DNA form, the CDR3 reads TGTGCCAGCAGTGAGCGACGGGGGGCGAATGAGCAGTTCTTC.

The chain joins TRBV6-6 to TRBJ1-5, with a possible D match to TRBD1 (6 bases). The germline V gene encodes CDR1 MNHNY and CDR2 SVGAGI (reference sequence). V lost 6 bases and J 3 bases, leaving 15 bases between the germline ends. CDR3 length: 15 amino acids. CDR3 loop: CASSIGQRINQPQHF. CDR3 nucleotides: TGTGCCAGCAGCATCGGACAGCGGATCAATCAGCCCCAGCATTTT.

This clone has just one count. V and J are TRBV12-5 and TRBJ2-5; 16 bases align to TRBD2. With 5 bases clipped from V and 2 bases from J, the junction kept 5 bases outside the gene matches. Germline CDR1 reads LGHNT; CDR2 reads FRNRAP. This CDR3 has 17 residues. CDR3 amino acids: CASGRGLAGGRQETQYF. In nucleotides, the CDR3 is TGTGCTAGTGGTAGGGGACTAGCGGGGGGGAGGCAAGAGACCCAGTACTTC.